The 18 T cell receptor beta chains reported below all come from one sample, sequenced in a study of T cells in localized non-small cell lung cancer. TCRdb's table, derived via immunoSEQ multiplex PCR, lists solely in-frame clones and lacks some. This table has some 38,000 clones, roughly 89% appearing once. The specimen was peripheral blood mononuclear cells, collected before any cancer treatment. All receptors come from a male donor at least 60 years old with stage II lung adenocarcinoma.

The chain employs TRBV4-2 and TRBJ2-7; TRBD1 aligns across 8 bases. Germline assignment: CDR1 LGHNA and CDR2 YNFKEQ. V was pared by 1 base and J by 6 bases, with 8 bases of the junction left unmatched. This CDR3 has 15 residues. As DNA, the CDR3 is TGTGCCAGCAGCCAAGCCGGGACAGGATTCGGCGAGCAGTACTTC. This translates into CASSQAGTGFGEQYF.

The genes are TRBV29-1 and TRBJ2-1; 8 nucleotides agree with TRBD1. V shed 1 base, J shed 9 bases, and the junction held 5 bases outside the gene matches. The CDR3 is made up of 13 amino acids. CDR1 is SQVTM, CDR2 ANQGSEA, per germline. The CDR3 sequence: CSVEARGQGEQFF. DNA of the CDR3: TGCAGCGTTGAAGCCAGGGGGCAGGGTGAGCAGTTCTTC.

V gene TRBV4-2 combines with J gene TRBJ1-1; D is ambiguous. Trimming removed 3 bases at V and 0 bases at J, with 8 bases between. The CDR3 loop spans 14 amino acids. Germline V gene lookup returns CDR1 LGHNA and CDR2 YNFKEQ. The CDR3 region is CASSQVGMNTEAFF. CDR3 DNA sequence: TGTGCCAGCAGCCAGGTAGGGATGAACACTGAAGCTTTCTTT.

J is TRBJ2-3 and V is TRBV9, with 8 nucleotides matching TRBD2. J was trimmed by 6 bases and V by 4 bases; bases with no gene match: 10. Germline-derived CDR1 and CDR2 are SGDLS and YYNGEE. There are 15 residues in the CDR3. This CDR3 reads CASSTHSGKSDTQYF. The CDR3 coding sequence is TGTGCCAGCAGCACTCATAGCGGGAAGTCGGATACGCAGTATTTT.

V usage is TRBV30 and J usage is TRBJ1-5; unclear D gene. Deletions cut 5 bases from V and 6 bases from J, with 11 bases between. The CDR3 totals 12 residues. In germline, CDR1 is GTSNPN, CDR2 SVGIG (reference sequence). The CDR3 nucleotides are TGTGCCTGGGACCTGAATGGTCAGCCCCAGCATTTT. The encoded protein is CAWDLNGQPQHF.

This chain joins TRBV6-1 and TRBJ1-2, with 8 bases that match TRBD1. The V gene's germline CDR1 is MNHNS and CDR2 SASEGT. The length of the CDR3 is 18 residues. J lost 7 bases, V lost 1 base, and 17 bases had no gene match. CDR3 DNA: TGTGCCAGCAGTGAAGTAGCCGGGACAGGCCTCCGGGTTGCTGGCTACACCTTC. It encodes CASSEVAGTGLRVAGYTF.

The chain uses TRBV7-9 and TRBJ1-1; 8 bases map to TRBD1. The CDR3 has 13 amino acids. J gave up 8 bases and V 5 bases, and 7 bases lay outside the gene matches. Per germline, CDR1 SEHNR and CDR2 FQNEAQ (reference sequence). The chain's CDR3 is CASSLGGQEEAFF. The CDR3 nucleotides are TGTGCCAGCAGCCTTGGGGGACAGGAGGAAGCTTTCTTT.

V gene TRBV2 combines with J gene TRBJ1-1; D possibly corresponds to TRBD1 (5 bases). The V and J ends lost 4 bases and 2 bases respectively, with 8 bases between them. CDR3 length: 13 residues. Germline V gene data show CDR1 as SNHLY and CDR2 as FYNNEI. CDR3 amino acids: CASSGQLNTEAFF. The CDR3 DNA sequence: TGTGCCAGCAGTGGACAGCTTAACACTGAAGCTTTCTTT.

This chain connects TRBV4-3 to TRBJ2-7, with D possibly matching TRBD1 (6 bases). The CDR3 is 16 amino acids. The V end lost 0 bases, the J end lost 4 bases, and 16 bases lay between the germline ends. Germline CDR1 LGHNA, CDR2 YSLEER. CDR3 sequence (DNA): TGCGCCAGCAGCCAAGATAAAGTATGGACAGTATACGAGCAGTACTTC. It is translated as CASSQDKVWTVYEQYF.

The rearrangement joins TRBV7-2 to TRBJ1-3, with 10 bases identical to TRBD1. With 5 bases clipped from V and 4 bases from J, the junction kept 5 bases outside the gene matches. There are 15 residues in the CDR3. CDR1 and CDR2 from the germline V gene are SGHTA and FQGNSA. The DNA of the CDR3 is TGTGCCAGCAGCACCCGACAGGGGGCGGGAAACACCATATATTTT. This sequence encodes CASSTRQGAGNTIYF.

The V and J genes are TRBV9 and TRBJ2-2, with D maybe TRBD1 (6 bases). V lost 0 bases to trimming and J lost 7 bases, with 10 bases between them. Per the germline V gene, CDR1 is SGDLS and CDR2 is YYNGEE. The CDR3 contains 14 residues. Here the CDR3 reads CASSVVAGVGELFF. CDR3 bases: TGTGCCAGCAGCGTAGTGGCAGGGGTCGGGGAGCTGTTTTTT.

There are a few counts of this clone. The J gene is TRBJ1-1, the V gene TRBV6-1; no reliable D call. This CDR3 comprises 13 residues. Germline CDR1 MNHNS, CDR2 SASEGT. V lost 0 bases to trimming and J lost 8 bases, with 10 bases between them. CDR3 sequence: CASSEALQREAFF. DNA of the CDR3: TGTGCCAGCAGTGAAGCGCTTCAGAGGGAAGCTTTCTTT.

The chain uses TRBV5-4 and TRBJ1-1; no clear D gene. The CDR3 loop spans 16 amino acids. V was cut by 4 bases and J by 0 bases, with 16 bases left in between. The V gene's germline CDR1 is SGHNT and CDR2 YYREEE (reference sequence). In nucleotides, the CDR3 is TGTGCCAGCAGCCGGGCGGCCCTAGAGATGAACACTGAAGCTTTCTTT. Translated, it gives CASSRAALEMNTEAFF.

The CDR3 DNA sequence: TGTGCCAGCAGTGAAACTACTTACAGGGGTCGCGGCAATCAGCCCCAGCATTTT. Amino acid sequence: CASSETTYRGRGNQPQHF. The V call is TRBV6-1, the J call TRBJ1-5; TRBD1 aligns across 7 bases. The V and J ends lost 2 bases and 2 bases, in that order; junction bases with no gene match: 12. The CDR3 totals 18 residues. Germline CDR1 is MNHNS and CDR2 is SASEGT.

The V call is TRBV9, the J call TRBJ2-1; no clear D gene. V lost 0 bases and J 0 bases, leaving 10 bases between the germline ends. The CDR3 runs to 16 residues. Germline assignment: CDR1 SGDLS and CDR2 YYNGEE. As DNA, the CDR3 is TGTGCCAGCAGCGTAGGACCCCCGAGCTCCTACAATGAGCAGTTCTTC. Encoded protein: CASSVGPPSSYNEQFF.

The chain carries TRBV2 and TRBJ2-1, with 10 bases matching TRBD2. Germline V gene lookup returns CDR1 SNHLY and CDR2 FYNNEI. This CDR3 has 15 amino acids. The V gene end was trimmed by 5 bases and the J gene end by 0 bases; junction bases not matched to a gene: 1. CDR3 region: CASSLAGDSYNEQFF. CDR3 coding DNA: TGTGCCAGCAGTCTAGCGGGAGACTCCTACAATGAGCAGTTCTTC.

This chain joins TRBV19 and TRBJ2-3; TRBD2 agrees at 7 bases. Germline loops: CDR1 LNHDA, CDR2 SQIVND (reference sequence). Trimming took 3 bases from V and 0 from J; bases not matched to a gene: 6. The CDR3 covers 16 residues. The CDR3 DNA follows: TGTGCCAGTAGTATCCGGGCGGGAGTCAGCACAGATACGCAGTATTTT. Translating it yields CASSIRAGVSTDTQYF. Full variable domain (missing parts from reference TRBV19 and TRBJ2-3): DGGITQSPKYLFRKEGQNVTLSCEQNLNHDAMYWYRQDPGQGLRLIYYSQIVNDFQKGDIAEGYSVSREKKESFPLTVTSAQKNPTAFYLCASSIRAGVSTDTQYFGPGTRLTVL.

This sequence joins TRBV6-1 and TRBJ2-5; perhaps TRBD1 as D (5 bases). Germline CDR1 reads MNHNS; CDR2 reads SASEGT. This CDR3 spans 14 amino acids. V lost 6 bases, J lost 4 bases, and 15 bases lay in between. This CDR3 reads CASRGWTHGETQYF. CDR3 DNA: TGTGCCAGCAGGGGTTGGACACACGGAGAGACCCAGTACTTC.